The 5 T cell receptor beta chains listed next were all sequenced from one sample in a study of technical replicates of blood from a handful of donors. Assay used: immunoSEQ multiplex PCR; TCRdb lists only in-frame clones, some missing. The sample has roughly 93,000 clones; more than 90% are singletons. What was sequenced was T cells isolated from PBMCs. These receptor sequences come from a human donor in good health.

The rearrangement uses TRBV28 and TRBJ1-2, with 11 bases identical to TRBD1. The V segment lost 3 bases and the J segment 4 bases; nucleotides outside the gene matches: 10. Germline-derived CDR1 and CDR2 are MDHEN and SYDVKM. The CDR3 is made up of 17 amino acids. This CDR3 is CASSFLGQGATGYGYTF. CDR3 DNA sequence: TGTGCCAGCAGTTTTTTAGGACAGGGGGCGACGGGCTATGGCTACACCTTC.

The genes are TRBV23-1 and TRBJ1-6; 7 bases map to TRBD1. TRBV23-1 is recorded as an ORF, its role being uncertain. Unmatched junction bases numbered 6, after V lost 2 bases and J lost 5 bases. The CDR3 loop spans 16 amino acids. CDR3 loop: CASSQPQGTHNSPLHF. CDR3 DNA: TGCGCCAGCAGTCAACCACAGGGGACTCATAATTCACCCCTCCACTTT.

As concerns this clone: The same CDR3 is also encoded by other DNA sequences in this sample. This chain joins TRBV7-9 and TRBJ2-7; unclear D gene. Between the trimmed V and J ends, which lost 3 bases and 4 bases, there was a span of 4 bases. This CDR3 is built from 11 residues. Germline CDR1 reads SEHNR; CDR2 reads FQNEAQ (reference sequence). The CDR3 sequence: CASSLRYEQYF. CDR3 nucleotides: TGTGCCAGCAGCTTGCGGTACGAGCAGTACTTC. Drawing the rest from reference TRBV7-9 and TRBJ2-7, the complete variable domain is DTGVSQNPRHKITKRGQNVTFRCDPISEHNRLYWYRQTLGQGPEFLTYFQNEAQLEKSRLLSDRFSAERPKGSFSTLEIQRTEQGDSAMYLCASSLRYEQYFGPGTRLTVT.

This rearrangement joins TRBV19 to TRBJ1-5; 7 bases fit TRBD1. The CDR3 is made up of 17 amino acids. Germline lookup yields CDR1 LNHDA and CDR2 SQIVND (reference sequence). Germline trimming cut 4 bases from V and 2 bases from J; bases unmatched to any gene: 11. The CDR3: CASSTDRVLLGNQPQHF. CDR3 nucleotide sequence: TGTGCCAGTAGTACAGACAGGGTACTTCTCGGCAATCAGCCCCAGCATTTT.

This chain uses TRBV27 with TRBJ2-2; 7 nucleotides match TRBD2. Germline-derived CDR1 and CDR2 are MNHEY and SMNVEV (reference sequence). This CDR3 region has 14 residues. J was trimmed by 3 bases and V by 5 bases; bases with no gene match: 3. CDR3 amino acids: CASSALAHTGELFF. CDR3 in DNA: TGTGCCAGCAGTGCACTAGCGCACACCGGGGAGCTGTTTTTT.